This entry concerns a single T cell receptor beta chain. Antigen unknown. The data originate from a study of shared clonotypes between healthy human individuals. Study results and caveats: There were few donors, and this limited the genetic and exposure-history diversity represented.

The CDR3 covers 14 residues. With 4 bases removed from V and 0 bases from J, the gap between germline ends came to 11 bases. Germline V gives CDR1 SGHRS, CDR2 YFSETQ. Genomic DNA belonging to each subset was distributed in equal measure over several immunoSEQ plates. The assay was immunoSEQ multiplex PCR, and TCRdb's table has in-frame clones only and misses some. The repertoire holds more than 1.2 million clones, with about 98.5% as singletons. This TCR derives from a man between 25 and 39 years old in good health. The gene calls are TRBV5-1 and TRBJ2-7; possibly TRBD1 for D (5 bases). Sequencing was carried out using naive CD4+ T cells sorted from blood. The subset: CD45RA+ positively selected. This CDR3 reads CASSTDSLSYEQYF. The CDR3 DNA follows: TGCGCCAGCAGCACCGACAGCCTCTCCTACGAGCAGTACTTC.